The rows below give T cell receptor beta chains drawn from one sample of a study of graft-versus-host responses after intestinal transplantation. Clones were sequenced by immunoSEQ multiplex PCR, and TCRdb holds only the in-frame ones, with some missing. The top ten hold less than 1% of the sample, which has about 24,000 clones, roughly 85% seen once. The input for sequencing was PBMCs, taken 450 to 480 days after intestinal transplant. The receptors come from a human patient who received an intestinal transplant, so some T cells may come from the graft donor. Both conserved end residues are part of each CDR3. Fields, in order: J gene, V gene, clone size, D gene, CDR3 DNA, CDR3 protein. The D gene is left open where the match is weak. Size tells how often a clone was seen (once, few, many) or the class of an expanded clone, and some rows leave it out.

TRBJ2-5 TRBV5-1 once . TGCGCCAGCAGGACCGGGACCACGCAAGAGACCCAGTACTTC CASRTGTTQETQYF
TRBJ1-2 TRBV6-6 . . TGTGCCAGCAGTTATAGTCGAGCCGGGAGTGGCTACACCTTC CASSYSRAGSGYTF
TRBJ2-7 TRBV6-5 . . TGTGCCAGCAGTGAACGACCTGGGTACGAGCAGTACTTC CASSERPGYEQYF
TRBJ1-2 TRBV6-1 few TRBD1 TGTGCCATCGTCGGGGGGGGACAGGATGGCTACACCTTC CAIVGGGQDGYTF
TRBJ2-7 TRBV5-8 few . TGTGCCAGCAGCCCACAGGGTACCTACGAGCAGTACTTC CASSPQGTYEQYF
TRBJ2-1 TRBV7-9 . TRBD2 TGTGCCAGCAGCTTAAGAGGACTAGCGGGAGATGAGCAGTTCTTC CASSLRGLAGDEQFF
TRBJ2-3 TRBV30 . . TGTGCCTGGAGTAGGGACTCGCGCACAGATACGCAGTATTTT CAWSRDSRTDTQYF
TRBJ2-7 TRBV14 . . TGTGCCAGCAGCCAAGCACTCTTCCCCTGGGAGCAGTACTTC CASSQALFPWEQYF
TRBJ2-3 TRBV18 . . TGTGCCAGCTCACCAGACCGGGACTCTCCGCAGTATTTT CASSPDRDSPQYF
TRBJ2-3 TRBV2 . TRBD1 TGTGCCAGCAGTGAGGGCAGGGGGCGCGCAGATACGCAGTATTTT CASSEGRGRADTQYF
TRBJ1-5 TRBV28 once . TGTGCCAGCAGCCGAATTGAGGACAGTGGGTATCAGCCCCAGCATTTT CASSRIEDSGYQPQHF
TRBJ2-3 TRBV7-3 . . TGTGCCAGCAGCCACGGACCTACGGAAAGCACAGATACGCAGTATTTT CASSHGPTESTDTQYF
TRBJ2-2 TRBV28 . . TGTGCCAGCAGTCGAGGGGGGCGGACCGGGGAGCTGTTTTTT CASSRGGRTGELFF
TRBJ1-1 TRBV2 . . TGTGCCAGCAGGATCGCGTGGAACACTGAAGCTTTCTTT CASRIAWNTEAFF
TRBJ2-5 TRBV7-9 . TRBD2 TGTGCCAGCAGCCCAATCCCCCTGACTAGCGGGGAGGAGACCCAGTACTTC CASSPIPLTSGEETQYF
TRBJ2-5 TRBV5-4 . . TGTGCCAGCAGCCGGGGGAGTTTCCAAGAGACCCAGTACTTC CASSRGSFQETQYF
TRBJ2-1 TRBV4-2 . . TGTGCCAGCAGCCAAGCACCCGCTCGCGAAAGCTCCTACAATGAGCAGTTCTTC CASSQAPARESSYNEQFF
TRBJ2-5 TRBV6-5 . . TGTGCCAGCAGTTGGAGGGGGGAGGAGACCCAGTACTTC CASSWRGEETQYF
TRBJ2-7 TRBV6-6 . . TGTGCCAGCAGCAAGGGGCGGTACGAGCAGTACTTC CASSKGRYEQYF
TRBJ2-1 TRBV7-2 . . TGTGCCAGCAGCTTACCGGCGGGGGAGCAGTTCTTC CASSLPAGEQFF
TRBJ1-4 TRBV7-9 . TRBD1 TGTGCCAGCAGCCCGGTGTCCGGGACAGGAGACGAAAAACTGTTTTTT CASSPVSGTGDEKLFF
TRBJ1-5 TRBV9 . . TGTGCCAGCAGCGTAGGGGGAGGAAATCAGCCCCAGCATTTT CASSVGGGNQPQHF
TRBJ1-1 TRBV6-5 . . TGTGCCAGCAGTCATCACATGAACACTGAAGCTTTCTTT CASSHHMNTEAFF
TRBJ2-7 TRBV30 few TRBD1 TGTGCCTGGGGGGGGACAGGAATATACGAGCAGTACTTC CAWGGTGIYEQYF
TRBJ2-3 TRBV5-1 once TRBD2 TGCGCCAGCAGCGTGGGGGGGAGCACAGATACGCAGTATTTT CASSVGGSTDTQYF
TRBJ1-6 TRBV2 . . TGTGCCAGCTGTGAACGACTACCCCTCCACTTT CASCERLPLHF
TRBJ1-4 TRBV2 . . TGTGCCAGCAGTCCGAACGGGGGGATGGGGGAAAAACTGTTTTTT CASSPNGGMGEKLFF
TRBJ2-5 TRBV29-1 . . TGCAGCGTTGTGAGGGGGGGAGAGACCCAGTACTTC CSVVRGGETQYF
TRBJ1-3 TRBV6-6 . . TGTGCCAGCGCCACAGACGGAAACACCATATATTTT CASATDGNTIYF
TRBJ2-5 TRBV29-1 . . TGCAGCGGTTGGAGGGGGCGAGAGACCCAGTACTTC CSGWRGRETQYF
TRBJ2-6 TRBV5-6 once . TGTGCCAGCAGCTGGACCAACGTCCTGACTTTC CASSWTNVLTF
TRBJ1-3 TRBV30 . TRBD1 TGTGCCTGGAGTCCATACAGGGGGACAGGGTTATCTGGAAACACCATATATTTT CAWSPYRGTGLSGNTIYF
TRBJ2-1 TRBV2 . TRBD2 TGTGCCAGCAGGCTGAGTGGGAGGGACAATGAGCAGTTCTTC CASRLSGRDNEQFF
TRBJ2-7 TRBV7-6 . TRBD1 TGTGCCAGCAGCGCACAGGGGTCCTTGTACGAGCAGTACTTC CASSAQGSLYEQYF
TRBJ1-4 TRBV28 . TRBD1 TGTGCCAGCAGTGTAGCGGGACAGGCCACTAATGAAAAACTGTTTTTT CASSVAGQATNEKLFF
TRBJ1-1 TRBV7-7 . . TGTGCTAGCAGCTTATTAACCGGCGCTTTCTTT CASSLLTGAFF
TRBJ1-5 TRBV6-5 . . TGTGCCAGCAGTGAGCGGAGCAATCAGCCCCAGCATTTT CASSERSNQPQHF
TRBJ1-1 TRBV9 once . TGTGCCAGCAGCTCCCAGGGAACGGTGGCCACTGAAGCTTTCTTT CASSSQGTVATEAFF
TRBJ2-7 TRBV14 . . TGTGCCAGCAGCCACGGACCCACCGGGATCTACGAGCAGTACTTC CASSHGPTGIYEQYF
TRBJ1-1 TRBV10-2 . . TGCGCCAGCAGTGATTTCACCGGGGCAAGCACTGAAGCTTTCTTT CASSDFTGASTEAFF
TRBJ1-2 TRBV9 . TRBD1 TGTGCCAGCAGCACTTACGACAGGGCCTATGGCTACACCTTC CASSTYDRAYGYTF
TRBJ2-7 TRBV5-1 . TRBD2 TGCGCCAGCAGCCCTTCGCGCGGGGGGCGCGACTACGAGCAGTACTTC CASSPSRGGRDYEQYF
TRBJ2-5 TRBV30 . . TGTGCCTGGAGTTTTGGGGAAGAGACCCAGTACTTC CAWSFGEETQYF
TRBJ2-7 TRBV11-2 . TRBD2 TGTGCCAGCAGCTTAGTCCCGGGGGGTGGAGAGCAGTACTTC CASSLVPGGGEQYF
TRBJ2-7 TRBV4-1 few TRBD1 TGCGCCAGCAGCCCGCAGTCCGGGACAGGCTCCTACGAGCAGTACTTC CASSPQSGTGSYEQYF
TRBJ2-7 TRBV28 . TRBD2 TGTGCCAGCAGCTCTCTAGCGGGAGGCTTCTACGAGCAGTACTTC CASSSLAGGFYEQYF